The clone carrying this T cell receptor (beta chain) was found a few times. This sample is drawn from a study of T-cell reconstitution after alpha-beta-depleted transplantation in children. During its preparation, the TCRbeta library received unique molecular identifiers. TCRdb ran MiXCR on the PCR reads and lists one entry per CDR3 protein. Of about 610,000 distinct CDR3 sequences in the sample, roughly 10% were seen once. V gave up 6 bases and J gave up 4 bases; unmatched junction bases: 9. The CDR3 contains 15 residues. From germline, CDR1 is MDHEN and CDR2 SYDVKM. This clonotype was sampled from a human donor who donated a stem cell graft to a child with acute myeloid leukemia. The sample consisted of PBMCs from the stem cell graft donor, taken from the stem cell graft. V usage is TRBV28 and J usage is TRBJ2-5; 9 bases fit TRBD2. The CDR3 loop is CASSPSSGIRETQYF. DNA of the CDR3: TGTGCCAGCAGCCCCTCTAGCGGGATTAGAGAGACCCAGTACTTC.